A selection of T cell receptor beta chains follows, all from one sample in a study of CD8 T cells in ankylosing spondylitis. TCRdb reprocessed the 5' RACE reads with MiXCR, giving one entry per CDR3 protein. The data contain hundreds of thousands of distinct CDR3 sequences, approximately 17% of them singletons. The specimen was blood, either unsorted or a sorted T cell fraction (not recorded which). Receptor source: a male donor with ankylosing spondylitis. The CDR3 runs from the conserved cysteine through the conserved F or W. The D gene is left open where the match is weak. Expanded clones are given a class, and other clones once, few, many or no size at all.

j_call	v_call	d_call	clone_size	cdr3_aa	cdr3_nt
TRBJ1-3	TRBV4-3	NA	NA	CASSQDRGALSGNTIYF	TGCGCCAGCAGCCAAGATCGGGGGGCCCTCTCTGGAAACACCATATATTTT
TRBJ2-7	TRBV18	NA	NA	CASSRADSPSYEQYF	TGTGCCAGCTCACGGGCGGACAGTCCCTCCTACGAGCAGTACTTC
TRBJ2-5	TRBV20-1	NA	NA	CSATNPQRPQETQYF	TGCAGTGCTACTAATCCGCAAAGGCCACAAGAGACCCAGTACTTC
TRBJ2-2	TRBV7-9	NA	many	CASKRDANTGELFF	TGTGCCAGCAAGAGGGACGCGAACACCGGGGAGCTGTTTTTT
TRBJ2-3	TRBV9	NA	few	CASSGQNNTDTQYF	TGTGCCAGCAGCGGGCAAAACAACACAGATACGCAGTATTTT
TRBJ1-1	TRBV9	NA	few	CASSGPGVAEAFF	TGTGCCAGCAGCGGCCCCGGGGTCGCTGAAGCTTTCTTT
TRBJ1-4	TRBV15	NA	few	CATSRDKAVAEKLFF	TGTGCCACCAGCAGAGATAAGGCAGTAGCCGAAAAACTGTTTTTT
TRBJ1-6	TRBV7-6	NA	NA	CASSLVSDNNSPLHF	TGTGCCAGCAGCTTAGTTTCCGATAATAATTCACCCCTCCACTTT
TRBJ2-5	TRBV6-2/TRBV6-3	NA	few	CASSSNGTPETQYF	TGTGCCAGCAGTTCCAACGGGACGCCAGAGACCCAGTACTTC
TRBJ1-5	TRBV12-3/TRBV12-4	NA	NA	CASRRSRADDSNQPQHF	TGTGCCAGCAGGCGCTCCAGGGCGGACGATAGCAATCAGCCCCAGCATTTT
TRBJ1-4	TRBV4-1	NA	NA	CASSQRQLANEKLFF	TGCGCCAGCAGCCAACGACAGTTGGCTAATGAAAAACTGTTTTTT
TRBJ1-6	TRBV6-5	TRBD1	NA	CASSYRDRVYNSPLHF	TGTGCCAGCAGTTACCGGGACAGGGTCTATAATTCACCCCTCCACTTT
TRBJ2-5	TRBV18	TRBD1	NA	CASSQDRGPGETQYF	TGTGCCAGCTCGCAGGACAGGGGGCCAGGAGAGACCCAGTACTTC
TRBJ2-1	TRBV15	NA	many	CATSRDLEYNEQFF	TGTGCCACCAGCAGAGATCTGGAATACAATGAGCAGTTCTTC
TRBJ2-6	TRBV12-3/TRBV12-4	NA	NA	CASSDSGANVLTF	TGTGCCAGCAGCGACTCTGGGGCCAACGTCCTGACTTTC
TRBJ1-3	TRBV12-3/TRBV12-4	NA	NA	CASSLDRSSGNTIYF	TGTGCCAGCAGTTTAGACAGAAGCTCTGGAAACACCATATATTTT
TRBJ2-7	TRBV7-1	NA	once	CASSSGDGEQYF	TGTGCCAGCAGCTCCGGGGACGGCGAGCAGTACTTC
TRBJ1-2	TRBV2	TRBD1	NA	CASSESIGTGGRSYTF	TGTGCCAGCAGTGAATCGATCGGGACAGGTGGGCGCTCCTACACCTTC
TRBJ2-7	TRBV30	NA	few	CAWSTSLPGEQYF	TGTGCCTGGAGTACGTCCTTACCGGGGGAGCAGTACTTC
TRBJ2-5	TRBV10-3	NA	many	CAISEGSGETQYF	TGTGCCATCAGTGAAGGGTCTGGAGAGACCCAGTACTTC
TRBJ1-1	TRBV20-1	TRBD1	NA	CSALPTGWTKNTEAFF	TGCAGTGCGCTACCGACAGGGTGGACTAAGAACACTGAAGCTTTCTTT
TRBJ2-5	TRBV7-2	TRBD2	NA	CASSPRGPAGGVETQYF	TGTGCCAGCAGCCCGAGGGGTCCGGCGGGAGGTGTAGAGACCCAGTACTTC
TRBJ2-2	TRBV3-1	NA	NA	CASSQGLGLGELFF	TGTGCCAGCAGCCAAGGGCTGGGCTTGGGGGAGCTGTTTTTT
TRBJ1-1	TRBV7-2	TRBD1	few	CASSLTGTGVNTEAFF	TGTGCCAGCAGCCTAACCGGGACAGGGGTGAACACTGAAGCTTTCTTT
TRBJ1-1	TRBV27	TRBD1	NA	CASSSQQGDTEAFF	TGTGCCAGCAGTTCCCAACAGGGGGACACTGAAGCTTTCTTT
TRBJ2-2	TRBV5-1	NA	once	CASSAGTIFPGELFF	TGCGCCAGTAGCGCCGGGACAATTTTTCCCGGGGAGCTGTTTTTT
TRBJ2-3	TRBV5-1	TRBD2	many	CASSHRGGDTQYF	TGCGCCAGCAGCCACCGGGGGGGAGATACGCAGTATTTT
TRBJ1-5	TRBV7-9	TRBD1	NA	CASSPSGTGGTQPQHF	TGTGCCAGCAGCCCCTCCGGGACAGGGGGAACGCAGCCCCAGCATTTT
TRBJ2-1	TRBV5-1	NA	NA	CASSWGTGSYNEQFF	TGCGCCAGCAGCTGGGGGACCGGCTCCTACAATGAGCAGTTCTTC
TRBJ2-3	TRBV4-2	NA	NA	CASRRPSEADTQYF	TGTGCCAGCCGTCGGCCTAGCGAAGCAGATACGCAGTATTTT
TRBJ1-2	TRBV5-1	NA	NA	CASSLVFGEDYGYTF	TGCGCCAGCAGCTTGGTGTTTGGGGAAGACTATGGCTACACCTTC
TRBJ1-1	TRBV9	NA	NA	CASSVVPGNTEAFF	TGTGCCAGCAGCGTAGTACCCGGTAACACTGAAGCTTTCTTT
TRBJ2-2	TRBV12-3/TRBV12-4	NA	many	CASSLRRGAWAGELFF	TGTGCCAGCAGTTTAAGAAGGGGGGCCTGGGCCGGGGAGCTGTTTTTT
TRBJ2-1	TRBV3-1	TRBD2	NA	CASSPGLAGVSYNEQFF	TGTGCCAGCAGCCCGGGACTAGCGGGAGTCTCCTACAATGAGCAGTTCTTC
TRBJ2-5	TRBV7-9	NA	NA	CASSLGEGAGETQYF	TGTGCCAGCAGCTTAGGCGAAGGGGCTGGGGAGACCCAGTACTTC
TRBJ1-2	TRBV20-1	NA	few	CSASRVDYGYTF	TGCAGTGCTAGTCGGGTGGACTATGGCTACACCTTC
TRBJ2-3	TRBV5-1	NA	few	CASRNKSLRGSRSFTDTQYF	TGCGCCAGCAGGAATAAAAGTCTTCGCGGATCTCGATCATTCACAGATACGCAGTATTTT
TRBJ2-1	TRBV6-1	NA	NA	CASSPHHRVSEWNEQFF	TGTGCCAGCAGTCCTCACCACAGGGTATCTGAATGGAATGAGCAGTTCTTC
TRBJ2-2	TRBV24-1	NA	NA	CATSDPGQPTGELFF	TGTGCCACCAGTGACCCCGGACAGCCCACCGGGGAGCTGTTTTTT
TRBJ1-2	TRBV5-6	NA	few	CASSLRGPPLEGYTF	TGTGCCAGCAGCTTGCGGGGTCCCCCTTTGGAGGGCTACACCTTC
TRBJ2-1	TRBV9	TRBD2	few	CASSVDLAGVSLF	TGTGCCAGCAGCGTAGATTTAGCGGGAGTGTCCCTCTTC
TRBJ2-7	TRBV6-1	NA	NA	CASSEVAGSSYEQYF	TGTGCCAGCAGTGAAGTTGCAGGGTCTTCCTACGAGCAGTACTTC
TRBJ1-1	TRBV2	NA	NA	CASRSLMNTEAFF	TGTGCCAGCAGGTCGCTGATGAACACTGAAGCTTTCTTT
TRBJ2-7	TRBV30	TRBD1	NA	CAWSSGQGSYEQYF	TGTGCCTGGAGTTCTGGACAGGGGTCCTACGAGCAGTACTTC
TRBJ2-1	TRBV12-3/TRBV12-4	TRBD2	NA	CASMSLAGGGAGEQFF	TGTGCCAGCATGAGTCTAGCGGGAGGGGGGGCCGGTGAGCAGTTCTTC
TRBJ1-1	TRBV5-4	NA	NA	CASSTGGVWTEAFF	TGTGCCAGCAGCACGGGGGGGGTTTGGACTGAAGCTTTCTTT
TRBJ2-1	TRBV9	NA	NA	CASSVGGAGMDEQFF	TGTGCCAGCAGCGTAGGGGGTGCAGGAATGGATGAGCAGTTCTTC
TRBJ2-1	TRBV5-1	TRBD1	few	CASSSVGQGASNEQFF	TGCGCCAGCAGCTCCGTGGGACAGGGGGCGTCAAATGAGCAGTTCTTC
TRBJ1-1	TRBV29-1	NA	NA	CSVRRSMNTEAFF	TGCAGCGTGAGAAGAAGCATGAACACTGAAGCTTTCTTT
TRBJ2-3	TRBV5-1	TRBD1	few	CASSSTGGPTDTQYF	TGCGCCAGCAGCTCCACAGGGGGCCCAACAGATACGCAGTATTTT